The source of this TCR beta chain is a study of regulatory T cells in long-lasting Graves disease. Study-level points and caveats: Persistent patients shared about 2,800 public clonotypes among themselves. Newly diagnosed patients shared fewer, at more than 850.

Sequencing libraries for TCR beta were prepared with iRepertoire HTBI primers and Arm-PCR of CDR3 regions. One entry per CDR3 protein results from TCRdb running MiXCR on the multiplex PCR reads. Among 530,000 or so distinct CDR3 sequences listed, approximately 12% were seen once. Trimming stripped 8 bases from V and 6 bases from J, with 20 bases between. CDR1 LNHDA and CDR2 SQIVND come from the germline V gene (reference sequence). This CDR3 is built from 15 residues. The time point denotes: newly diagnosed GD, antithyroid drugs for less than 3 months. PBMCs provided the RNA from which the TCR library was made. Graves' disease diagnosis was established per American Thyroid Association guidelines. Xi'an, China, was home to the endocrinology department that provided patients. This clonotype was seen repeatedly, ten times or more. Its antigen is currently unknown. The sample was also linked to a second study, of T cells in Graves' hyperthyroidism and ophthalmopathy. That publication notes: HTBI primers were employed in a first-round RT-PCR of the TCR CDR3.

Sequenced here: peripheral blood mononuclear cells (PBMCs), sampled at new diagnosis, from a patient treated with antithyroid drugs. The sequence derives from a man under 40 with Graves disease. The chain couples TRBV19 to TRBJ2-1; D is possibly TRBD1 (6 bases). The CDR3 nucleotides read TGTGCCAGTTCAACCGGGACATCCTTTTCCAATGAGCAGTTCTTC. Translating gives CASSTGTSFSNEQFF.